This T cell receptor (beta chain) was identified during a study of cytomegalovirus exposure and HLA in healthy donors. The PCR contained 60 Vbeta and 13 Jbeta primers. TCRdb's copy holds only in-frame clones and misses some; the assay was immunoSEQ multiplex PCR. Of more than 90,000 clones in the sample, about 86% were seen once. This clone was seen once. Germline trimming cut 7 bases from V and 2 bases from J; bases unmatched to any gene: 4. Germline CDR1 is MNHEY and CDR2 is SMNVEV (reference sequence). The CDR3 covers 15 residues. V gene TRBV27 combines with J gene TRBJ2-2; 10 bases are a match to TRBD2. The sequence derives from a woman in her 70s in good health and CMV-seropositive. Specimen: PBMCs. CDR3 protein: CASKVLAGNTGELFF. The CDR3 DNA reads TGTGCCAGCAAAGTACTAGCGGGAAACACCGGGGAGCTGTTTTTT.